This TCR beta chain was retrieved from a study of T cell repertoires in cytomegalovirus infection. At the level of the study: Both a matching HLA type and CMV infection were indicated by public TCR beta signatures. Study-level results: It was HLA-C-restricted CMV-specific TCR beta clonotypes that dominated the response ex vivo.

This clonotype was found many times. Its antigen is not identified. Per the germline V gene, CDR1 is LNHDA and CDR2 is SQIVND (reference sequence). The CDR3 sequence is 13 residues long. The V gene end was trimmed by 8 bases and the J gene end by 5 bases; junction bases not matched to a gene: 4. From the reads, TCRdb called clonotypes with MiXCR, one entry per CDR3 protein. This sample carries about 460,000 distinct CDR3 sequences, roughly 12% of them seen once, and the ten largest clones take 10% to 13%. Sequenced sample: PBMCs. The receptor comes from a human donor in good health (CMV status not recorded). Some clones in this sample may be carry-over from other donors' samples. The rearrangement uses TRBV19 and TRBJ2-2; TRBD2 aligns across 8 bases. CDR3 region: CASSTSVTGELFF. In DNA form, the CDR3 reads TGTGCCAGTTCGACTAGCGTAACCGGGGAGCTGTTTTTT.